This section outlines one T cell receptor beta chain sequence together with its context. The assay was immunoSEQ multiplex PCR, and TCRdb's table has in-frame clones only and misses some. The sample records about 510,000 clones, about 79% being singletons. This specimen comes from a study of shared clonotypes between healthy human individuals. Trimming at V came to 3 bases and at J to 2 bases, leaving 0 bases not matched to a gene. This CDR3 comprises 14 residues. The germline V gene encodes CDR1 SGHRS and CDR2 YFSETQ. The rearrangement joins TRBV5-1 to TRBJ1-5; 9 nucleotides line up with TRBD1. This receptor was taken from a woman aged 40 to 50 in good health. Some clones in this sample may be carry-over from other donors' samples. The sequenced material came from PBMCs. In nucleotides, the CDR3 is TGCGCCAGCAGCTGGACAGGGGGCAATCAGCCCCAGCATTTT. Protein product: CASSWTGGNQPQHF.